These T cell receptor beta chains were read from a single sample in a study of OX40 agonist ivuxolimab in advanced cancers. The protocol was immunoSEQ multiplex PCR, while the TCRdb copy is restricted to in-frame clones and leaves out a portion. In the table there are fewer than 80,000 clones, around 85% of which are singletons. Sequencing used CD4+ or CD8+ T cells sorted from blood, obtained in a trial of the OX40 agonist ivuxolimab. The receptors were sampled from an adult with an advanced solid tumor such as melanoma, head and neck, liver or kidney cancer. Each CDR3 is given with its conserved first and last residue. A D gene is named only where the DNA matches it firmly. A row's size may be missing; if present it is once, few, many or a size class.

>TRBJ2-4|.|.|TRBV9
CASSPRLVDVRYF
TGTGCCAGCAGCCCCCGGCTGGTAGACGTAAGGTACTTC
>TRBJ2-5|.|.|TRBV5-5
CASSLGQRETQYF
TGTGCCAGCAGCTTGGGACAACGAGAGACCCAGTACTTC
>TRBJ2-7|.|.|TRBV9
CASSPSVAGYAEQYF
TGTGCCAGCAGTCCGAGTGTGGCGGGTTATGCCGAGCAGTACTTC
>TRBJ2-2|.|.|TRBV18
CASSPPRVVSGELFF
TGTGCCAGCTCACCACCAAGGGTGGTGAGCGGGGAGCTGTTTTTT
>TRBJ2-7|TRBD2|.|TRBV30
CAWSLWGLAGSYEQYF
TGTGCCTGGAGCCTATGGGGACTAGCGGGCTCCTACGAGCAGTACTTC
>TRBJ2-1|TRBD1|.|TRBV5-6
CASSLLQGGDNEQFF
TGTGCCAGCAGCTTGTTACAGGGGGGTGACAATGAGCAGTTCTTC
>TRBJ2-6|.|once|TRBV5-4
CASSLRFGFSSGANVLTF
TGTGCCAGCAGCTTGAGGTTCGGCTTTTCCTCTGGGGCCAACGTCCTGACTTTC
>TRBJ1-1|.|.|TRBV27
CASSRTEAFF
TGTGCCAGCAGTCGGACTGAAGCTTTCTTT
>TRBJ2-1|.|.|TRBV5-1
CASSLQGSAYNEQFF
TGCGCCAGCAGTTTACAGGGATCGGCCTACAATGAGCAGTTCTTC
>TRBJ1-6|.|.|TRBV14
CASSQVDGPNSPLHF
TGTGCCAGCAGCCAAGTTGACGGACCTAATTCACCCCTCCACTTT
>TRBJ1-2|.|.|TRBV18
CASSPRRGGREGGYTF
TGTGCCAGCTCACCGAGGAGGGGCGGAAGAGAGGGGGGCTACACCTTC
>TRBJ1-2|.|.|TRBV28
CASSSPGLNYGYTF
TGTGCCAGCAGTTCTCCGGGACTTAACTATGGCTACACCTTC
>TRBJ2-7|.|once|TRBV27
CASSFGRVTYEQYF
TGTGCCAGCAGTTTCGGCAGGGTGACCTACGAGCAGTACTTC
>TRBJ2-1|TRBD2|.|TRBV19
CASSIEAGLAGEQFF
TGTGCCAGTAGTATAGAAGCGGGACTAGCGGGTGAGCAGTTCTTC
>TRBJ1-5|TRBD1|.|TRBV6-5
CASGQGNSNQPQHF
TGTGCCAGCGGACAGGGTAACAGCAATCAGCCCCAGCATTTT
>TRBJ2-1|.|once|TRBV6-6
CASSPGGTGYRNEQFF
TGTGCCAGCAGCCCGGGGGGGACAGGGTATCGAAATGAGCAGTTCTTC
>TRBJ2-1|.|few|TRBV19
CASSLQGRGFQFF
TGTGCCAGTAGCCTACAGGGGAGGGGATTCCAGTTCTTC
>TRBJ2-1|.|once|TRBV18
CASSPPGGAGNEQFF
TGTGCCAGCTCACCACCGGGCGGAGCCGGCAATGAGCAGTTCTTC
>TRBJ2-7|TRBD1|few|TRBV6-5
CASSYRTGDTEQYF
TGTGCCAGCAGTTACCGGACAGGGGATACCGAGCAGTACTTC
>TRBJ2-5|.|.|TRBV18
CASSSNQETQYF
TGTGCCAGCTCATCCAACCAAGAGACCCAGTACTTC
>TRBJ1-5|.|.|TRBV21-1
CASSKGLICVRGNHSNQPQHF
TGTGCCAGCAGCAAAGGATTAATATGCGTCAGGGGGAACCATAGCAATCAGCCCCAGCATTTT
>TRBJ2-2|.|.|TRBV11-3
CASSLKTRGASNTGELFF
TGTGCCAGCAGCTTGAAGACAAGGGGCGCCTCGAACACCGGGGAGCTGTTTTTT
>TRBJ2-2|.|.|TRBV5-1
CASSGRGAHTGELFF
TGCGCCAGCAGCGGTCGGGGGGCGCACACCGGGGAGCTGTTTTTT
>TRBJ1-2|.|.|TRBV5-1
CASSWDMDYGYTF
TGCGCCAGCAGTTGGGACATGGACTATGGCTACACCTTC
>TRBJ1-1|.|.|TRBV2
CASSPQVSTEAFF
TGTGCCAGCAGTCCCCAGGTGAGCACTGAAGCTTTCTTT
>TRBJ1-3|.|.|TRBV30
CAWSIKSGNTIYF
TGTGCCTGGAGTATTAAGAGCGGAAACACCATATATTTT
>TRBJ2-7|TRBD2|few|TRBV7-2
CASSSGGSSYEQYF
TGTGCCAGCAGCTCGGGCGGGAGCTCCTACGAGCAGTACTTC
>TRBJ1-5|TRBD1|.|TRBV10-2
CASSPPGTGNSQPQHF
TGCGCCAGCAGCCCCCCCGGGACAGGGAACTCACAGCCCCAGCATTTT
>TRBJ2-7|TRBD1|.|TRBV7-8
CASSPGQGFEQYF
TGTGCCAGCAGCCCGGGACAGGGGTTCGAGCAGTACTTC
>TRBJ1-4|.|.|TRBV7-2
CASSFGPGVLFF
TGTGCCAGCAGCTTCGGGCCCGGGGTACTGTTTTTT
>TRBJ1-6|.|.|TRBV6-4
CASSDRGGSPLHF
TGTGCCAGCAGTGACAGGGGAGGTTCACCCCTCCACTTT
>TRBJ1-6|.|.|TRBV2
CASSEWGSSNSPLHF
TGTGCCAGCAGTGAATGGGGGTCTTCGAATTCACCCCTCCACTTT
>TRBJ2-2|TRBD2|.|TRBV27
CASSLLLAGVRTGELFF
TGTGCCAGCAGTTTACTTCTAGCGGGAGTACGTACCGGGGAGCTGTTTTTT
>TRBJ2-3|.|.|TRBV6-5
CASSLLPGVTDTQYF
TGTGCCAGCAGTTTACTGCCAGGGGTGACAGATACGCAGTATTTT
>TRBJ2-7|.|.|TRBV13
CASSLLDRLPLSEQYF
TGTGCCAGCAGCTTACTTGACAGGCTGCCTCTATCCGAGCAGTACTTC
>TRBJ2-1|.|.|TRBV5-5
CASSNWHVLGNEQFF
TGTGCCAGCAGCAATTGGCACGTCCTAGGTAATGAGCAGTTCTTC
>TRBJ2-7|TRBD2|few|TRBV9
CASSVDLAGYEQYF
TGTGCCAGCAGCGTAGACCTAGCGGGGTACGAGCAGTACTTC
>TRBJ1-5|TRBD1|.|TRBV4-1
CASSLRTGENWPQHF
TGCGCCAGCAGCCTCAGAACAGGGGAGAATTGGCCCCAGCATTTT
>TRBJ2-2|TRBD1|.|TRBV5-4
CASSPRTGDNTGELFF
TGTGCCAGCAGCCCACGGACAGGGGACAACACCGGGGAGCTGTTTTTT
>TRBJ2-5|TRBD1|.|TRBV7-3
CASSRTGGQETQYF
TGTGCCAGCAGCCGGACAGGGGGCCAAGAGACCCAGTACTTC
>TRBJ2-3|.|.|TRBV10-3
CAISWDPSTDTQYF
TGTGCCATCAGTTGGGACCCCAGCACAGATACGCAGTATTTT
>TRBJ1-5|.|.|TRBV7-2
CASSLAGGQPQHF
TGTGCCAGCAGCTTAGCAGGTGGTCAGCCCCAGCATTTT
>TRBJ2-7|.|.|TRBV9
CASRSDPGAYEQYF
TGTGCCAGCAGATCGGACCCGGGCGCCTACGAGCAGTACTTC
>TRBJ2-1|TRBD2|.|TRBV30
CAWAKTSDEQFF
TGTGCCTGGGCAAAGACTAGCGATGAGCAGTTCTTC
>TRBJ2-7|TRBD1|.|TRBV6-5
CAGSTGYEQYF
TGTGCCGGATCGACAGGGTACGAGCAGTACTTC
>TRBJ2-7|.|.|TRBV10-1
CASSESWYEQYF
TGCGCCAGCAGTGAAAGTTGGTACGAGCAGTACTTC
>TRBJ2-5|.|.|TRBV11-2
CASSLGWQETQYF
TGTGCCAGCAGCTTAGGTTGGCAAGAGACCCAGTACTTC
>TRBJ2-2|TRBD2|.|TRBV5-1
CASSLAGRGTGELFF
TGCGCCAGCAGCTTGGCCGGGAGGGGTACCGGGGAGCTGTTTTTT
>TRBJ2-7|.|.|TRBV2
CASSEARMKGEQYF
TGTGCCAGCAGTGAAGCGAGAATGAAGGGAGAGCAGTACTTC
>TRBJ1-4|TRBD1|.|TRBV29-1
CSVERDSDEKLFF
TGCAGCGTTGAGAGGGACAGCGATGAAAAACTGTTTTTT
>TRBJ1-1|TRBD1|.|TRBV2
CASSQQGALLGTEAFF
TGTGCCAGCAGTCAACAGGGGGCGCTTCTGGGCACTGAAGCTTTCTTT
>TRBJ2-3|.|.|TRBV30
CAWNRRIDTQYF
TGTGCCTGGAATAGGAGGATAGATACGCAGTATTTT
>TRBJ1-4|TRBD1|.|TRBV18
CASHTGGTGPEKLFF
TGTGCCAGCCACACCGGGGGGACAGGGCCCGAAAAACTGTTTTTT
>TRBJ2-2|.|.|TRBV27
CASSFKGVVDTGELFF
TGTGCCAGCAGTTTTAAAGGGGTGGTGGACACCGGGGAGCTGTTTTTT
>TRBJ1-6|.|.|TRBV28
CATRPTNSPLHF
TGTGCCACCCGGCCCACTAATTCACCCCTCCACTTT
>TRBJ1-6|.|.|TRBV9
CASSPSMGNNSPLHF
TGTGCCAGCAGCCCCTCAATGGGTAATAATTCACCCCTCCACTTT
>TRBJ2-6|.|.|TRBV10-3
CAISPISGANVLTF
TGTGCCATCAGCCCGATCTCTGGGGCCAACGTCCTGACTTTC